These 18 T cell receptor beta chains were all obtained from the same sample, sequenced in a study of human T cells and chemical hapten exposure. Time point specified: pre-sensitization, week 0. Sample treatment: therapeutic diphenylcyclopropenone sensitization with weekly scalp DPC. TCRdb reanalysed the RACE reads using MiXCR and keeps one entry per CDR3 protein. In the table there are 85,000 to 100,000 distinct CDR3 sequences, less than 14% of which are singletons. The sample consisted of whole blood, taken in connection with sensitization to the hapten diphenylcyclopropenone (DPC). All receptors come from a woman between 55 and 75 years old with alopecia areata. Some clones in this sample may be carry-over from other donors' samples.

This clonotype occurred a few times. The chain carries TRBV11-2 and TRBJ2-3; TRBD1 agrees at 11 bases. The CDR3 runs 15 residues. Germline V gives CDR1 SGHAT, CDR2 FQNNGV. The V and J ends lost 7 bases and 4 bases, in that order; junction bases with no gene match: 7. Here the CDR3 reads CASTQDRGLADTQYF. CDR3 nucleotides: TGTGCCAGCACCCAGGACAGGGGGCTCGCAGATACGCAGTATTTT.

This clonotype appeared many times. The chain combines TRBV3-1 with TRBJ1-2; D remains unclear. V was cut by 4 bases and J by 2 bases, with 11 bases left in between. The CDR3 is 14 amino acids. Germline V gene sequence: CDR1 LGHDT, CDR2 YNNKEL (reference sequence). The CDR3 loop reads CASSLSLGNYGYTF. Written as DNA, the CDR3 is TGTGCCAGCAGCCTAAGTCTGGGGAACTATGGCTACACCTTC.

This chain links TRBV3-1 with TRBJ2-1; D remains ambiguous. Trimming stripped 1 base from V and 4 bases from J, with 8 bases between. CDR1 and CDR2 (germline): LGHDT, YNNKEL (reference sequence). This CDR3 has 14 residues. CDR3 residues: CASSQASNYNEQFF. The CDR3 coding sequence is TGTGCCAGCAGCCAAGCGTCTAATTACAATGAGCAGTTCTTC.

This clonotype was counted only a few times. In DNA, the CDR3 is TGCGCCAGCAGCCTCCAGGGCGGGGCCAATCAGCCCCAGCATTTT. This translates into CASSLQGGANQPQHF. V and J are TRBV5-1 and TRBJ1-5; D is possibly TRBD1 (5 bases). Trimming removed 4 bases at V and 3 bases at J, with 14 bases between. Germline-derived CDR1 and CDR2 are SGHRS and YFSETQ. CDR3 length: 15 residues.

This clonotype was counted only a few times. V gene TRBV7-8 combines with J gene TRBJ2-4; D call uncertain. CDR3 size: 16 residues. Germline CDR1 is SGHVS and CDR2 is FQNEAQ. With 1 base removed from V and 6 bases from J, the gap between germline ends came to 16 bases. The CDR3 spells CASSLGNLGNANIQYF. As DNA, the CDR3 is TGTGCCAGCAGCTTAGGAAACTTAGGAAACGCAAACATTCAGTACTTC.

This clonotype showed up many times. V is TRBV10-2 and J is TRBJ2-3; 8 bases line up with TRBD2. V was pared by 4 bases and J by 5 bases, with 11 bases of the junction left unmatched. The CDR3 covers 16 residues. Germline CDR1 WSHSY, CDR2 SAAADI. This CDR3 reads CASSVTGGAGVDTQYF. In DNA, the CDR3 is TGCGCCAGCAGTGTTACCGGGGGGGCCGGTGTAGATACGCAGTATTTT.

The J gene is TRBJ1-6, the V gene TRBV20-1; TRBD1 might be the D (5 bases). The germline V gene has CDR1 DFQATT and CDR2 SNEGSKA (reference sequence). The CDR3 runs to 16 residues. Trimming stripped 6 bases from V and 0 bases from J, with 15 bases between. Here the CDR3 DNA reads TGCAGTGCCCCCAGCGGGACCCACTCCTATAATTCACCCCTCCACTTT. Translated: CSAPSGTHSYNSPLHF.

This clonotype was recorded at least ten times. The chain is built from TRBV11-2 and TRBJ2-5, with TRBD2 identical over 9 bases. The CDR3 has 16 residues. The germline V gene has CDR1 SGHAT and CDR2 FQNNGV. J gave up 1 base and V 3 bases, and 6 bases lay outside the gene matches. CDR3 residues: CASSLVASGIQETQYF. The CDR3 DNA reads TGTGCCAGCAGCTTGGTGGCTAGCGGGATCCAAGAGACCCAGTACTTC.

V usage is TRBV18 and J usage is TRBJ2-5, with D unresolved. CDR1 and CDR2 from the germline V gene are KGHSH and LQKENI. V lost 2 bases to trimming and J lost 2 bases, with 12 bases between them. The CDR3 consists of 15 residues. For the CDR3, the DNA is TGTGCCAGCTCACCAATGGCGGCAGAGCAAGAGACCCAGTACTTC. Encoded protein: CASSPMAAEQETQYF.

The V gene is TRBV6-5, the J gene TRBJ2-3; D gene ambiguous. Trimming left V 3 bases short and J 3 bases short, with 10 bases between. This CDR3 has 14 amino acids. Looked up from germline, CDR1 is MNHEY and CDR2 is SVGAGI. CDR3 nucleotide sequence: TGTGCCAGCAGTTATCGTAGGCCGACAGATACGCAGTATTTT. This sequence encodes CASSYRRPTDTQYF.

In its sample, this clonotype was seen many times. V and J are TRBV20-1 and TRBJ1-1; 8 bases agree with TRBD1. V lost 3 bases, J lost 4 bases, and 4 bases stayed unmatched. Germline V lookup: CDR1 DFQATT, CDR2 SNEGSKA (reference sequence). This CDR3 is 13 amino acids long. The chain's CDR3 is CSASGQGRTEAFF. The CDR3 DNA reads as TGCAGTGCTAGCGGACAGGGACGCACTGAAGCTTTCTTT.

This clonotype was found many times. The V and J genes are TRBV3-1 and TRBJ1-1; D gene unclear. CDR3 length: 15 amino acids. Germline-derived CDR1 and CDR2 are LGHDT and YNNKEL (reference sequence). Between the trimmed V and J ends, which lost 1 base and 5 bases, there was a span of 14 bases. CDR3 sequence (DNA): TGTGCCAGCAGCCAAGTGGATATGATGCGGACTGAAGCTTTCTTT. Residues: CASSQVDMMRTEAFF.

This clonotype was seen a handful of times. This sequence joins TRBV7-8 and TRBJ2-7; TRBD2 matches at 13 bases. Germline trimming cut 9 bases from V and 3 bases from J; bases unmatched to any gene: 5. The CDR3 contains 14 residues. Germline loops: CDR1 SGHVS, CDR2 FQNEAQ. CDR3 bases: TGTGCCAGTAATCGACTAGCGGGGGGCTACGAGCAGTACTTC. This encodes CASNRLAGGYEQYF.

This clonotype has only a few counts. The chain uses TRBV20-1 and TRBJ2-1; 9 bases line up with TRBD2. This CDR3 has 14 residues. CDR1 is DFQATT and CDR2 is SNEGSKA in the germline V gene (reference sequence). V dropped 0 bases and J dropped 8; count of bases not matched to a gene: 5. CDR3 coding DNA: TGCAGTGCTAGAGAGGTAGCGGGGGTCTATGAGCAGTTCTTC. It yields the protein CSAREVAGVYEQFF.

This clonotype showed up just once. The V gene is TRBV10-3, the J gene TRBJ2-5, with a possible D match to TRBD1 (6 bases). This CDR3 is built from 13 residues. Germline V gene sequence: CDR1 ENHRY, CDR2 SYGVKD. V lost 7 bases to trimming and J lost 4 bases, with 13 bases between them. The CDR3 DNA follows: TGTGCCATCACGTCCAGGGACACAGAGACCCAGTACTTC. This translates into CAITSRDTETQYF.

In this sample, this clonotype turned up a few times. The chain recombines TRBV20-1 with TRBJ2-3; a possible D gene is TRBD2 (6 bases). The CDR3 covers 14 residues. Germline V gives CDR1 DFQATT, CDR2 SNEGSKA (reference sequence). V was pared by 3 bases and J by 2 bases, with 12 bases between. The CDR3 loop reads CSASRGGTTDTQYF. The CDR3 bases are TGCAGTGCTAGTCGTGGAGGGACCACAGATACGCAGTATTTT.

This clonotype was detected only a few times. V is TRBV6-5 and J is TRBJ1-6; D perhaps matches TRBD1 (6 bases). The CDR3 loop spans 14 amino acids. Germline CDR1 is MNHEY and CDR2 is SVGAGI. The CDR3 loop is CAVRGVTYNSPLHF. CDR3 in DNA: TGTGCAGTCAGGGGAGTCACCTATAATTCACCCCTCCACTTT.

The sample holds a few counts of this clonotype. A junction boundary mismatches the germline segment, possibly from a read error. The J gene is TRBJ2-1, the V gene TRBV7-7; 8 nucleotides match TRBD2. The CDR3 loop spans 13 amino acids. The germline CDR1 and CDR2 sequences are SSHAT and FNYEAQ (reference sequence). DNA for the CDR3: TGTGCTAGCAGCTTCGGGGGGGGCGATGAGCAGTTCTTC. Protein sequence: CASSFGGGDEQFF.